The rows below give T cell receptor beta chains drawn from one sample of a study of blood T cell repertoires in COVID-19. Using immunoSEQ multiplex PCR, the repertoire was profiled, and TCRdb retains in-frame clones only, with some absent. The sample yields approximately 300,000 clones, 85% to 95% seen once. Sequenced sample: PBMCs or T cells enriched from blood (not recorded which). The receptors were sampled from a woman in her twenties or thirties who had been exposed to COVID-19. Each CDR3 is given with its conserved first and last residue. Each record gives: D gene, J gene, V gene, clone size, CDR3 protein, CDR3 DNA. The D gene is left open where the match is weak. Some rows have no size entry. The others give once, few or many, or a class for an expanded clone.

d_gene: .; j_gene: TRBJ1-1; v_gene: TRBV27; abundance: .; CDR3aa: CASSLGGRGTEAFF; CDR3nt: TGTGCCAGCAGTTTGGGGGGGAGGGGAACTGAAGCTTTCTTT
d_gene: .; j_gene: TRBJ1-5; v_gene: TRBV19; abundance: .; CDR3aa: CASMPRGYNQPQHF; CDR3nt: TGTGCCAGTATGCCTCGGGGGTACAATCAGCCCCAGCATTTT
d_gene: .; j_gene: TRBJ1-5; v_gene: TRBV30; abundance: .; CDR3aa: CAWSQGNNQPQHF; CDR3nt: TGTGCCTGGAGTCAGGGTAACAATCAGCCCCAGCATTTT
d_gene: TRBD1; j_gene: TRBJ2-3; v_gene: TRBV25-1; abundance: .; CDR3aa: CASLGDSFWATQYF; CDR3nt: TGTGCCAGCTTGGGGGACAGCTTCTGGGCTACGCAGTATTTT
d_gene: .; j_gene: TRBJ1-2; v_gene: TRBV10-3; abundance: .; CDR3aa: CAISDGQGINYGYTF; CDR3nt: TGTGCCATCAGTGACGGGCAGGGGATTAACTATGGCTACACCTTC
d_gene: .; j_gene: TRBJ2-1; v_gene: TRBV4-1; abundance: .; CDR3aa: CASSGTTSNNEQFF; CDR3nt: TGCGCCAGCTCCGGGACAACTTCCAACAATGAGCAGTTCTTC
d_gene: .; j_gene: TRBJ1-1; v_gene: TRBV2; abundance: .; CDR3aa: CASSEGRLNTEAFF; CDR3nt: TGTGCCAGCAGTGAAGGCAGGTTAAACACTGAAGCTTTCTTT
d_gene: TRBD1; j_gene: TRBJ1-5; v_gene: TRBV5-1; abundance: .; CDR3aa: CASSLGATGEGQPQHF; CDR3nt: TGCGCCAGCAGCTTGGGTGCGACAGGGGAAGGTCAGCCCCAGCATTTT
d_gene: .; j_gene: TRBJ2-7; v_gene: TRBV18; abundance: .; CDR3aa: CASSPRAPIHEQYF; CDR3nt: TGTGCCAGCTCACCACGGGCCCCTATCCACGAGCAGTACTTC
d_gene: .; j_gene: TRBJ1-1; v_gene: TRBV30; abundance: .; CDR3aa: CAWSLYSFGPGNTEAFF; CDR3nt: TGTGCCTGGAGTCTATACTCCTTTGGGCCTGGGAACACTGAAGCTTTCTTT
d_gene: .; j_gene: TRBJ2-3; v_gene: TRBV4-3; abundance: .; CDR3aa: CASSQAREDTQYF; CDR3nt: TGCGCCAGCAGCCAAGCGAGAGAAGATACGCAGTATTTT
d_gene: .; j_gene: TRBJ1-2; v_gene: TRBV2; abundance: .; CDR3aa: CASSEPRVWYGYTF; CDR3nt: TGTGCCAGCAGTGAACCCAGGGTGTGGTATGGCTACACCTTC
d_gene: TRBD1; j_gene: TRBJ2-7; v_gene: TRBV11-1; abundance: .; CDR3aa: CASSLLGQGSYEQYF; CDR3nt: TGTGCCAGCAGCTTACTAGGACAGGGGTCTTACGAGCAGTACTTC
d_gene: .; j_gene: TRBJ1-2; v_gene: TRBV6-5; abundance: .; CDR3aa: CAVLMAGGYGYTF; CDR3nt: TGTGCCGTATTGATGGCCGGGGGATATGGCTACACCTTC
d_gene: TRBD2; j_gene: TRBJ2-5; v_gene: TRBV7-2; abundance: .; CDR3aa: CASSLTVALAGARETQYF; CDR3nt: TGTGCCAGCAGCCTCACCGTTGCGCTAGCGGGGGCCCGAGAGACCCAGTACTTC
d_gene: TRBD1; j_gene: TRBJ2-3; v_gene: TRBV5-1; abundance: .; CDR3aa: CASSSRQGIDTQYF; CDR3nt: TGCGCCAGCAGCTCCAGACAGGGCATAGATACGCAGTATTTT
d_gene: TRBD1; j_gene: TRBJ1-4; v_gene: TRBV7-9; abundance: .; CDR3aa: CASKRQGAETNEKLFF; CDR3nt: TGTGCCAGCAAGCGACAGGGGGCAGAGACTAATGAAAAACTGTTTTTT
d_gene: .; j_gene: TRBJ2-7; v_gene: TRBV2; abundance: once; CDR3aa: CASSPQRDYYEQYF; CDR3nt: TGTGCCAGCAGTCCCCAGCGAGACTACTACGAGCAGTACTTC
d_gene: TRBD2; j_gene: TRBJ2-2; v_gene: TRBV10-2; abundance: .; CDR3aa: CASGSGGNTGELFF; CDR3nt: TGCGCCAGCGGGAGCGGGGGGAACACCGGGGAGCTGTTTTTT
d_gene: TRBD1; j_gene: TRBJ2-1; v_gene: TRBV7-3; abundance: once; CDR3aa: CASSLRSGGNEQFF; CDR3nt: TGTGCCAGCAGCTTACGGTCAGGGGGCAATGAGCAGTTCTTC
d_gene: .; j_gene: TRBJ2-5; v_gene: TRBV5-1; abundance: .; CDR3aa: CASSVEGQETQYF; CDR3nt: TGCGCCAGCAGCGTCGAGGGCCAAGAGACCCAGTACTTC
d_gene: TRBD1; j_gene: TRBJ2-5; v_gene: TRBV5-8; abundance: .; CDR3aa: CASSLGVQGAWETQYF; CDR3nt: TGTGCCAGCAGCTTGGGCGTACAGGGGGCATGGGAGACCCAGTACTTC
d_gene: .; j_gene: TRBJ1-2; v_gene: TRBV12-5; abundance: .; CDR3aa: CASGLGQARADYGYTF; CDR3nt: TGTGCTAGTGGTTTGGGGCAGGCCCGCGCCGACTATGGCTACACCTTC
d_gene: .; j_gene: TRBJ1-3; v_gene: TRBV4-1; abundance: .; CDR3aa: CASSRLERPGNTIYF; CDR3nt: TGCGCCAGCAGCCGCCTGGAGAGACCTGGAAACACCATATATTTT
d_gene: .; j_gene: TRBJ2-5; v_gene: TRBV7-2; abundance: .; CDR3aa: CASSSRRTLETQYF; CDR3nt: TGTGCCAGCAGCTCCCGAAGGACTCTGGAGACCCAGTACTTC